This TCR beta chain was recorded in a study of blood T cell repertoires in COVID-19. The overall study: Material from acute and convalescent COVID-19 was sourced from the United States, Italy and Spain.

Original methodology: For nucleated cells, counts were estimated from reference gene primer amplification. The method was immunoSEQ multiplex PCR; TCRdb's version includes in-frame clones alone and lacks a portion of them. The V and J calls and the clone size are those of that table, but D and trimming were determined from the DNA. The sample includes around 300,000 clones, under 90% of them seen just once. Germline loops: CDR1 LNHDA, CDR2 SQIVND (reference sequence). The CDR3 runs 12 residues. The receptor was derived from a woman aged 40 to 50 who had recovered from COVID-19. Sequencing was performed on PBMCs or T cells enriched from blood (not recorded which). The V and J genes are TRBV19 and TRBJ1-1; D call uncertain. The CDR3 nucleotides read TGTGCGTCGTCGGAGGACCACACTGAAGCTTTCTTT. Translation gives CASSEDHTEAFF.